Listed below are T cell receptor beta chains from one sample, sequenced in a study of OX40 agonist ivuxolimab in advanced cancers. The table came from immunoSEQ multiplex PCR; TCRdb's copy has only in-frame clones and leaves some out. The sample contains 63,000 or so clones, about 82% of which appear only once. This specimen consisted of CD4+ or CD8+ T cells sorted from blood, obtained in a trial of the OX40 agonist ivuxolimab. The receptors come from an adult with an advanced solid tumor such as melanoma, head and neck, liver or kidney cancer. CDR3s include the opening cysteine and the closing phenylalanine or tryptophan. D genes are given only for firm matches. Clone size is given for some rows only: seen once, a few or many times, or a class if the clone is expanded.

clone size: -
D gene: -
J gene: TRBJ1-1
V gene: TRBV6-1
CDR3 DNA: TGTGCCAGCAGTGATTCGGTGGGGATCGCAGCTTTCTTT
CDR3 protein: CASSDSVGIAAFF

clone size: -
D gene: TRBD1
J gene: TRBJ2-1
V gene: TRBV28
CDR3 DNA: TGTGCCAGCAGGGCTGACTACGGGACAGGGTCTACTGAGCAGTTCTTC
CDR3 protein: CASRADYGTGSTEQFF

clone size: -
D gene: TRBD1
J gene: TRBJ1-6
V gene: TRBV5-1
CDR3 DNA: TGCGCCAGCAGCGGTGGATCGGGACAGAAGAATTCACCCCTCCACTTT
CDR3 protein: CASSGGSGQKNSPLHF

clone size: -
D gene: -
J gene: TRBJ2-7
V gene: TRBV6-5
CDR3 DNA: TGTGCCAGCAGGGAGACAGCCAGCTCCTACGAGCAGTACTTC
CDR3 protein: CASRETASSYEQYF

clone size: -
D gene: -
J gene: TRBJ1-4
V gene: TRBV19
CDR3 DNA: TGTGCCAGTAGTGAGACAGGCGGCGGGATCAATGAAAAACTGTTTTTT
CDR3 protein: CASSETGGGINEKLFF

clone size: -
D gene: -
J gene: TRBJ1-6
V gene: TRBV28
CDR3 DNA: TGTGCCACCAGTGTGAGGTCCGCGGGGAAAAGGTTCACCCTCCACTTT
CDR3 protein: CATSVRSAGKRFTLHF

clone size: -
D gene: TRBD1
J gene: TRBJ2-7
V gene: TRBV6-5
CDR3 DNA: TGTGCCAGCAGTTCTCCCCGACAGGGCTCCTACGAGCAGTACTTC
CDR3 protein: CASSSPRQGSYEQYF

clone size: few
D gene: TRBD2
J gene: TRBJ2-1
V gene: TRBV11-3
CDR3 DNA: TGTGCCAGCAGTCCGGTAGCGGGTTCAAATGAGCAGTTCTTC
CDR3 protein: CASSPVAGSNEQFF

clone size: once
D gene: TRBD1
J gene: TRBJ1-6
V gene: TRBV11-2
CDR3 DNA: TGTGCCAGCAGCTTAACCGGGACAGGGGTAAATTCACCCCTCCACTTT
CDR3 protein: CASSLTGTGVNSPLHF

clone size: -
D gene: TRBD2
J gene: TRBJ2-3
V gene: TRBV5-4
CDR3 DNA: TGTGCCAGCAGCTTGGGACTAGCGGGGGCCCTAAGCACAGATACGCAGTATTTT
CDR3 protein: CASSLGLAGALSTDTQYF

clone size: -
D gene: -
J gene: TRBJ1-5
V gene: TRBV2
CDR3 DNA: TGTGCCAGCAGTGAAATTCGTGTACCCCCTAGGGGGGCTCAGCCCCAGCATTTT
CDR3 protein: CASSEIRVPPRGAQPQHF

clone size: -
D gene: -
J gene: TRBJ1-4
V gene: TRBV29-1
CDR3 DNA: TGCAGCGTTGATCAGGGGGAAAAACTGTTTTTT
CDR3 protein: CSVDQGEKLFF

clone size: -
D gene: TRBD2
J gene: TRBJ2-5
V gene: TRBV5-1
CDR3 DNA: TGCGCCAGCAGCGGAGGGACTAGCGGGGTGGGGATCGAGACCCAGTACTTC
CDR3 protein: CASSGGTSGVGIETQYF

clone size: -
D gene: TRBD1
J gene: TRBJ2-5
V gene: TRBV5-8
CDR3 DNA: TGTGCCAGCAGCCCTGGGACAGGGCAACGAGAGACCCAGTACTTC
CDR3 protein: CASSPGTGQRETQYF

clone size: -
D gene: -
J gene: TRBJ1-6
V gene: TRBV10-3
CDR3 DNA: TGTGCCATCAGTGAGTCTTTTCCGGCGGCACCGGTAAGGCATTCACCCCTCCACTTT
CDR3 protein: CAISESFPAAPVRHSPLHF

clone size: -
D gene: -
J gene: TRBJ2-7
V gene: TRBV6-1
CDR3 DNA: TGTGCCAGCAGGGTAACGACATACGAGCAGTACTTC
CDR3 protein: CASRVTTYEQYF

clone size: -
D gene: -
J gene: TRBJ1-5
V gene: TRBV19
CDR3 DNA: TGTGCCAGTAGTGTTTACGGGCAAAATCAGCCCCAGCATTTT
CDR3 protein: CASSVYGQNQPQHF

clone size: -
D gene: TRBD1
J gene: TRBJ1-1
V gene: TRBV7-2
CDR3 DNA: TGTGCCAGCAGCTCCCCGTGGACAGGGAGGACTGAAGCTTTCTTT
CDR3 protein: CASSSPWTGRTEAFF

clone size: -
D gene: -
J gene: TRBJ2-5
V gene: TRBV11-3
CDR3 DNA: TGTGCCAGCAGCCGGCGTGGGCCCCAAGAGACCCAGTACTTC
CDR3 protein: CASSRRGPQETQYF

clone size: -
D gene: -
J gene: TRBJ2-6
V gene: TRBV28
CDR3 DNA: TGTGCCAGTCACAGAGCCGGCTCTGGGGCCAACGTCCTGACTTTC
CDR3 protein: CASHRAGSGANVLTF

clone size: -
D gene: -
J gene: TRBJ2-2
V gene: TRBV14
CDR3 DNA: TGTGCCAGCAGCCAAGATTGGAACACCGGGGAGCTGTTTTTT
CDR3 protein: CASSQDWNTGELFF

clone size: -
D gene: -
J gene: TRBJ1-2
V gene: TRBV6-5
CDR3 DNA: TGTGCCAGCAGTCTACCGGGCCTTTCTGCCTACACCTTC
CDR3 protein: CASSLPGLSAYTF

clone size: -
D gene: -
J gene: TRBJ1-1
V gene: TRBV5-1
CDR3 DNA: TGCGCCAGCAGCTTGGAGGCCCGTTTTATCACTGAAGCTTTCTTT
CDR3 protein: CASSLEARFITEAFF

clone size: -
D gene: TRBD1
J gene: TRBJ2-1
V gene: TRBV6-6
CDR3 DNA: TGTGCCAGCAGTTACGGTGCAGGGGGTCGCAATGAGCAGTTCTTC
CDR3 protein: CASSYGAGGRNEQFF

clone size: once
D gene: TRBD2
J gene: TRBJ2-5
V gene: TRBV6-6
CDR3 DNA: TGTGCCAGCAGTTATCGCCGTCTAGCGGGAGGAGAGACCCAGTACTTC
CDR3 protein: CASSYRRLAGGETQYF

clone size: -
D gene: -
J gene: TRBJ2-1
V gene: TRBV6-6
CDR3 DNA: TGTGCCAGCACAGAAGGAGGGGTCTACTCCTACAATGAGCAGTTCTTC
CDR3 protein: CASTEGGVYSYNEQFF

clone size: -
D gene: -
J gene: TRBJ1-3
V gene: TRBV28
CDR3 DNA: TGTGCCAGCCTCTCGGTGGCAGGGACTATGTCTGGAAACACCATATATTTT
CDR3 protein: CASLSVAGTMSGNTIYF

clone size: -
D gene: TRBD1
J gene: TRBJ2-3
V gene: TRBV12-5
CDR3 DNA: TGTGCTAGTGGTCCCGGACAGGGTGTTGCAGATACGCAGTATTTT
CDR3 protein: CASGPGQGVADTQYF

clone size: -
D gene: -
J gene: TRBJ2-6
V gene: TRBV5-6
CDR3 DNA: TGTGCCAGCAGCCCGGGACGGGTCTCTGGGGCCAACGTCCTGACTTTC
CDR3 protein: CASSPGRVSGANVLTF